This T cell receptor (beta chain) originates from a study of blood T cell repertoires in COVID-19. Measured with immunoSEQ multiplex PCR; TCRdb has only the in-frame clones, and not every one. The sample records hundreds of thousands of clones, around nine tenths being singletons. V was pared by 7 bases and J by 0 bases, with 8 bases between. Germline V gene sequence: CDR1 SGHRS, CDR2 YFSETQ. CDR3 size: 13 residues. Sequenced sample: peripheral blood. This sequence was found in a man older than 75 with acute or convalescent COVID-19. This chain joins TRBV5-1 and TRBJ1-3; D is unclear. The CDR3 loop reads CASREGSGNTIYF. The CDR3 coding sequence is TGCGCCAGCCGGGAAGGCTCTGGAAACACCATATATTTT.